One T cell receptor beta chain is described in this entry. The sample originates from a study of Graves' ophthalmopathy and Graves' hyperthyroidism. Investigators amplified TCR beta CDR3 regions from RNA transcripts. The authors performed first-round RT-PCR with HTBI primers and then a second-round multiplex PCR. TCRdb itself ran the multiplex PCR reads through MiXCR, one entry per CDR3 protein. The sample shows over a million distinct CDR3 sequences, approximately 35% of them seen only once. J lost 5 bases, V lost 6 bases, and 9 bases had no gene match. This CDR3 has 14 residues. The V gene's germline CDR1 is ENHRY and CDR2 SYGVKD.

The sequenced sample was peripheral blood or thyroid tissue (not recorded which). The V and J genes are TRBV10-3 and TRBJ2-5; 7 nucleotides agree with TRBD1. The TCR originated in an adult man with Graves' hyperthyroidism. The CDR3 sequence: CAIRPGQTAETQYF. The CDR3 coding sequence is TGTGCCATCAGACCGGGACAGACCGCGGAGACCCAGTACTTC.